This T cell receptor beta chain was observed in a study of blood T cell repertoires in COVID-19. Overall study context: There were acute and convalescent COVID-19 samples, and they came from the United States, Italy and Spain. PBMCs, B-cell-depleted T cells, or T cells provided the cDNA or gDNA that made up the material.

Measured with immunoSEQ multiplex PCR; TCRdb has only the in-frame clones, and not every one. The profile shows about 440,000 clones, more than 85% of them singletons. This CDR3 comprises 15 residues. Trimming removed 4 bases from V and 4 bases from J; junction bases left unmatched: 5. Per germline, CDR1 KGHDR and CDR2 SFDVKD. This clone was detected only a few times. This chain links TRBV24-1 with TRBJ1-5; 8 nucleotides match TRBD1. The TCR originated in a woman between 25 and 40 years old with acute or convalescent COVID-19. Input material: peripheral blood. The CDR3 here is CATSENGTGNQPQHF. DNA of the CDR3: TGTGCCACCAGTGAGAACGGGACAGGTAATCAGCCCCAGCATTTT.